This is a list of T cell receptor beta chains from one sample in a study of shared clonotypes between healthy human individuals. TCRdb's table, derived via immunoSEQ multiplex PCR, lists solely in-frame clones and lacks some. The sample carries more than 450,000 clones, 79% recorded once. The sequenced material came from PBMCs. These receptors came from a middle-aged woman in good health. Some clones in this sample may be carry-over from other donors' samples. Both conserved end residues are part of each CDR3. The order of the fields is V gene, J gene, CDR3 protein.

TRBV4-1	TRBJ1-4	CASSPGPTTTNEKLFF
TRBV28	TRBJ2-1	CASNPLGDLRYNEQFF
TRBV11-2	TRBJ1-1	CASSLVVGLNTEAFF
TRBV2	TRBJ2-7	CASMGTPAYEQYF
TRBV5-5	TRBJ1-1	CASSLVYGRNTEAFF
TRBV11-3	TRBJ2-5	CASSRGPETQYF
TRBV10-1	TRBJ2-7	CASSRDQSSYEQYF
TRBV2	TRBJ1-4	CASRRTFGLATNEKLFF
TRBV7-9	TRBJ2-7	CASSLREGSDEQYF
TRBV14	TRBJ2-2	CASSPGQTNTGELFF
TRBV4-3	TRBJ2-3	CASSQDQEVAGVADTQYF
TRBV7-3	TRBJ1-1	CASSLFQGDTEAFF
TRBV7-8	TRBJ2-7	CASSPLRAYEQYF
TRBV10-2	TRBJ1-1	CASSEGGAEAFF
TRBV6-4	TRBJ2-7	CASSRFSGRGEEQYF
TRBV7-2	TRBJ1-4	CASSFDRNNEKLFF
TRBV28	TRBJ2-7	CASSPTGGLIYEQYF
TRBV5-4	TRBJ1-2	CASSLGGSNYGYTF
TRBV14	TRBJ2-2	CASSQDRVATGELFF
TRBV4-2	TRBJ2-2	CASSQERYLAGGVTGELFF
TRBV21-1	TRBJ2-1	CASSKVRGPEQFF
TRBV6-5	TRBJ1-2	CASRKDRDYYGYTF
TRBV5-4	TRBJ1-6	CASSLGGAEASPLHF
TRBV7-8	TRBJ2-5	CASSFSGLGAQETQYF
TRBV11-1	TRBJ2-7	CASSLIEGTEQYF
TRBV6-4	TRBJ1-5	CASSDGRGAVQPQHF
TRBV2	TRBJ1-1	CASSARGISEAFF
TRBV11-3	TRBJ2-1	CASSLPGLAEQFF
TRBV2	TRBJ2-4	CASTLRGTPAHIQYF
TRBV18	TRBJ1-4	CASSPPTGKGEKLFF
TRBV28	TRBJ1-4	CASSLGGQGDEKLFF
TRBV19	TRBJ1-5	CASSIGVGPLKANQPQHF
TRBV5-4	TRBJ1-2	CASSQTENYGYTF
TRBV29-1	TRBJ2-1	CSVVLGLAWAGEQFF
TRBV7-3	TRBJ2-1	CASSLIPRQGLSYNEQFF
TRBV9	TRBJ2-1	CASSVAVTSGFNEQFF
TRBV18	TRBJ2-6	CASSPETGPGAGANVLTF
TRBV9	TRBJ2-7	CASSVEVDYEQYF
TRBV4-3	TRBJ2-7	CASSHVTSGSYEQYF
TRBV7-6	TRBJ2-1	CASSLRQLYNEQFF
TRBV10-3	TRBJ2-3	CAMRDYHSTDTQYF
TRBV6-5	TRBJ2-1	CASRTSFGSYNEQFF
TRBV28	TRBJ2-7	CASSTPQGWYEQYF
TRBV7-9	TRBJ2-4	CASSPEGGVLALDIQYF
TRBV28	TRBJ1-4	CASRHRGFEKLFF
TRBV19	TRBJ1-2	CATFYDRGPNYGYTF
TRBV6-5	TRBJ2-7	CASSYTPGYEQYF
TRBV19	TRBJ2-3	CASGPGTGITDTQYF
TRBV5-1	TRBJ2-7	CASSLSTGISYEQYF
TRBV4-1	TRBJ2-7	CASSQDGGREQYF
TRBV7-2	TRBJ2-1	CASSPLATTYNEQFF
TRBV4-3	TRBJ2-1	CASSQGTHSYNEQFF
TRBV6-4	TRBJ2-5	CASSEGTSGTETQYF
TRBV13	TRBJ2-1	CASSLGLARRNEQFF